The clone carrying this TCR beta chain was recorded at least ten times. What it binds is not known. Next came a second PCR, run for about 7 to 11 cycles, which used a sample-barcoded 5' primer along with a J-beta primer mix. Each cDNA molecule, via a template-switch adaptor with 12 random nucleotides, was tagged. TCRdb redid the calling of the 5' RACE reads with MiXCR, one entry per CDR3 protein. The sample has 1.2 million to 1.5 million distinct CDR3 sequences, roughly 40% seen once; the top ten hold approximately 7.9%. These data come from a study of blood T cells in healthy people across ages. The people who gave samples were healthy Caucasians from Russia, aged about 6 to 100. Every donor provided 7.5 to 10 milliliters of peripheral blood. Whole-study findings and limits: Expanded clonotype shifts may have been confounded, as the donors had an unknown CMV status.

The trim removed 0 bases at V and 2 bases at J, leaving 3 bases unmatched. This CDR3 has 15 amino acids. Per germline, CDR1 MNHEY and CDR2 SVGAGI. The receptor comes from a woman in her late teens or twenties in good health. The source material was blood. The chain recombines TRBV6-5 with TRBJ2-7; TRBD1 aligns across 8 bases. CDR3 loop: CASSYSGQGPYEQYF. DNA for the CDR3: TGTGCCAGCAGTTACTCCGGACAGGGACCCTACGAGCAGTACTTC.